This T cell receptor (beta chain) stems from a study of shared clonotypes between healthy human individuals. Data came from immunoSEQ multiplex PCR; TCRdb stores just in-frame clones and leaves some out. The table has some 2.1 million clones, 93% seen once. CD45RO-negative CD8 cells positively selected for CCR7 made up the naive population, which excluded terminally differentiated effector memory CD45RA+ cells. This CDR3 is built from 12 residues. Trimming took 8 bases from V and 0 from J, leaving 7 bases between them. Germline CDR1 reads MNHEY; CDR2 reads SMNVEV (reference sequence). Overall study findings and caveats: Apart from blood, nothing was sampled; tissue repertoires likely differ. A handful of donors showed sharing of approximately 5% of naive CD4 clonotypes. On the whole, naive subsets had larger estimated richness than memory subsets had.

Comments on this clone: What it binds is unknown. Other DNA sequences in the same sample also yield this CDR3.

This rearrangement joins TRBV27 to TRBJ1-1, with a tentative D call TRBD1 (6 bases). This TCR was sampled from a young man in good health. Some clones in this sample may be carry-over from other donors' samples. The sequenced material came from naive CD8+ T cells from PBMCs. The CDR3 DNA sequence: TGTGCCAGCGGACAGTTGAACACTGAAGCTTTCTTT. This gives the protein CASGQLNTEAFF.